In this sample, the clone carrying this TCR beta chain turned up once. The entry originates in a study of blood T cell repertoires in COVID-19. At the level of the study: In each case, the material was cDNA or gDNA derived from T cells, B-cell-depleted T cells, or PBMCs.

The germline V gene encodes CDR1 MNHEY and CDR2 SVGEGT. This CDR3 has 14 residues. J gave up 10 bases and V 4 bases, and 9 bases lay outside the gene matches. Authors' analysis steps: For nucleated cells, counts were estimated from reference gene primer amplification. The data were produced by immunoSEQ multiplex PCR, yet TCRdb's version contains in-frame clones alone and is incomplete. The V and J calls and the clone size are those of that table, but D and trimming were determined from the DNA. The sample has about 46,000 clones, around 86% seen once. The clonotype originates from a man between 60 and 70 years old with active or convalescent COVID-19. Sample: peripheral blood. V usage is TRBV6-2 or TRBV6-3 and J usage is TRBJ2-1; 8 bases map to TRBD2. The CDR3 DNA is TGTGCCAGCAGTTCCGGACCTGGCGGGGGGGAGCAGTTCTTC. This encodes CASSSGPGGGEQFF.